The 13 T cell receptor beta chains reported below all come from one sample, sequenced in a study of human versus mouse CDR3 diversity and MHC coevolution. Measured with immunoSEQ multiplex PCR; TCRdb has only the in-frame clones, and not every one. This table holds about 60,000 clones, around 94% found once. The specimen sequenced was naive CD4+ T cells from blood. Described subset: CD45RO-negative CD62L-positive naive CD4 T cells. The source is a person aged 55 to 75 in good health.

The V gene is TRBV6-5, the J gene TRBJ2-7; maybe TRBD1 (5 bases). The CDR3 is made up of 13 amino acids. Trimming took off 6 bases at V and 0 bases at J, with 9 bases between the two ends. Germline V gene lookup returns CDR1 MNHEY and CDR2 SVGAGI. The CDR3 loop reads CASRRGHSYEQYF. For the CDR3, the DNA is TGTGCCAGCAGAAGGGGCCACTCCTACGAGCAGTACTTC.

The CDR3, as DNA: TGTGCCAGCAGTGATGGGACAGGGGAATTCTACGAGCAGTACTTC. It is translated as CASSDGTGEFYEQYF. This rearrangement joins TRBV6-1 to TRBJ2-7; 10 bases line up with TRBD1. V dropped 3 bases and J dropped 3; count of bases not matched to a gene: 5. The CDR3 runs 15 residues. CDR1 is MNHNS, CDR2 SASEGT, per germline.

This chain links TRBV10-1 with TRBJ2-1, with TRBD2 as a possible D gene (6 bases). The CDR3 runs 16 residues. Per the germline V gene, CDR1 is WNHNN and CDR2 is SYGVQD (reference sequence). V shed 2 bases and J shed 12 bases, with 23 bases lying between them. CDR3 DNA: TGCGCCAGCAGTGAGGTCGGCGGGGAACGGTCGAACGGGCAGTTCTTC. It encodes CASSEVGGERSNGQFF.

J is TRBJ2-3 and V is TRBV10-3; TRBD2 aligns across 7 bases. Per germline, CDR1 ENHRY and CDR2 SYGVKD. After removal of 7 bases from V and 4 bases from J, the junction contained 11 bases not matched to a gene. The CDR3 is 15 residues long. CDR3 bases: TGTGCCATCAACGGACGGAGCGGGATGTCAGATACGCAGTATTTT. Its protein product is CAINGRSGMSDTQYF.

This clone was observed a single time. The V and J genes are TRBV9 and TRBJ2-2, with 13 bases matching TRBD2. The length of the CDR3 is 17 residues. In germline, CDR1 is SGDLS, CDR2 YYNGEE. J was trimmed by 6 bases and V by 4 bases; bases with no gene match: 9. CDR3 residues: CASSPRTSGSLAGELFF. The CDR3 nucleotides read TGTGCCAGCAGCCCCCGGACTAGCGGGAGTTTGGCCGGGGAGCTGTTTTTT.

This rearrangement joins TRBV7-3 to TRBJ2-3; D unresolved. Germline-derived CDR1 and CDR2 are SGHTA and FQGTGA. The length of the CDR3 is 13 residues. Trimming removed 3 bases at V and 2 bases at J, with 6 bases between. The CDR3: CASSLAYTDTQYF. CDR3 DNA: TGTGCCAGCAGCTTGGCTTACACAGATACGCAGTATTTT. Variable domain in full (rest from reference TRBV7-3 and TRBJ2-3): GAGVSQTPSNKVTEKGKYVELRCDPISGHTALYWYRQSLGQGPEFLIYFQGTGAADDSGLPNDRFFAVRPEGSVSTLKIQRTERGDSAVYLCASSLAYTDTQYFGPGTRLTVL.

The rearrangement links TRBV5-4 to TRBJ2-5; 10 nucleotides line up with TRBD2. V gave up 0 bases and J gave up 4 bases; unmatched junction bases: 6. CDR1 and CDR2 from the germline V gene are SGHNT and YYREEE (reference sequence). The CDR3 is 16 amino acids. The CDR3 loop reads CASSLAPSGGGETQYF. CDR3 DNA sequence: TGTGCCAGCAGCTTGGCGCCTAGCGGGGGAGGAGAGACCCAGTACTTC.

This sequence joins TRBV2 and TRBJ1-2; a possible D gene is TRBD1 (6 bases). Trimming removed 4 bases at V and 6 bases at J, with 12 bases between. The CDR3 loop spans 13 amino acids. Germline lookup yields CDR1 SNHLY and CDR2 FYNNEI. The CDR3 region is CASSVDRGHGYTF. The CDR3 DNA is TGTGCCAGCAGTGTGGACAGAGGCCATGGCTACACCTTC.

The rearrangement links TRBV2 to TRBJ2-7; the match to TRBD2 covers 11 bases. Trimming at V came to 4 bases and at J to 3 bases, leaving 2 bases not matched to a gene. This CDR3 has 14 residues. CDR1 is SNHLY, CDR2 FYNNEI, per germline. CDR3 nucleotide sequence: TGTGCCAGCAGTGCGCTAGCGGGAGGCTACGAGCAGTACTTC. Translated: CASSALAGGYEQYF. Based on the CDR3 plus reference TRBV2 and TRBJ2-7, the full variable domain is EPEVTQTPSHQVTQMGQEVILRCVPISNHLYFYWYRQILGQKVEFLVSFYNNEISEKSEIFDDQFSVERPDGSNFTLKIRSTKLEDSAMYFCASSALAGGYEQYFGPGTRLTVT.

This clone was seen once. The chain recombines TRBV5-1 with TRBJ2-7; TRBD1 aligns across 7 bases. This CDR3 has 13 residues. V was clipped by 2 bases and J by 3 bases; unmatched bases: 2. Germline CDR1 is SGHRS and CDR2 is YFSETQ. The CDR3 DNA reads TGCGCCAGCAGCTTCAGACAGGGCTACGAGCAGTACTTC. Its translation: CASSFRQGYEQYF.

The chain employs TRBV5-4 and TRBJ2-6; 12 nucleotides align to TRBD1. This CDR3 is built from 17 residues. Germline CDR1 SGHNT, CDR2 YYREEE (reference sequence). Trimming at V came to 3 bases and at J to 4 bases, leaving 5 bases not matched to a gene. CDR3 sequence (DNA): TGTGCCAGCAGCTCGGGACAGGGGGCTAGGGGGGCCAACGTCCTGACTTTC. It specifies CASSSGQGARGANVLTF.

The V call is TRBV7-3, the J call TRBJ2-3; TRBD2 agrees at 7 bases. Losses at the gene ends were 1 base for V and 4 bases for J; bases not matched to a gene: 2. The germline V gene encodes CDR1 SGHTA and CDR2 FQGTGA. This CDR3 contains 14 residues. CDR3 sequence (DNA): TGTGCCAGCAGCTTAATGGGAGGGCCAGATACGCAGTATTTT. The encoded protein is CASSLMGGPDTQYF.

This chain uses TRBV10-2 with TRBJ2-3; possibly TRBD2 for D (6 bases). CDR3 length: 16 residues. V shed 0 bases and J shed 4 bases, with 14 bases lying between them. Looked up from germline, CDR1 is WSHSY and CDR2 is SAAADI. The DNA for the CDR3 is TGCGCCAGCAGTGAGTCTCGCGGGGTGAGTCCAGATACGCAGTATTTT. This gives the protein CASSESRGVSPDTQYF.